The 30 T cell receptor beta chains presented below share a single source sample, sequenced in a study of blood T cell repertoires in COVID-19. Some clones are missing from TCRdb's copy, which holds only in-frame ones; the method was immunoSEQ multiplex PCR. The sample carries around 260,000 clones, 75% to 90% recorded once. Sequenced material: peripheral blood. These receptor sequences come from a woman in her thirties or forties who had recovered from COVID-19.

This clone is a singleton in its sample. The chain links TRBV7-9 to TRBJ1-1; possible D gene TRBD1, 6 bases. Looked up from germline, CDR1 is SEHNR and CDR2 is FQNEAQ (reference sequence). V lost 4 bases, J lost 3 bases, and 12 bases lay in between. CDR3 length: 14 amino acids. CDR3 bases: TGTGCCAGCAGCTCACAGGGTTGGGACACTGAAGCTTTCTTT. It encodes CASSSQGWDTEAFF.

The chain joins TRBV30 to TRBJ2-2, with TRBD1 matching over 9 bases. The J segment lost 4 bases and the V segment lost 0 bases, leaving 3 bases of the junction unmatched. Germline V gene data show CDR1 as GTSNPN and CDR2 as SVGIG (reference sequence). The CDR3 consists of 15 residues. The CDR3 nucleotides read TGTGCCTGGAGTGTAGGGGACAGGGTCACCGGGGAGCTGTTTTTT. This codes for CAWSVGDRVTGELFF. Full variable domain (missing parts from reference TRBV30 and TRBJ2-2): SQTIHQWPATLVQPVGSPLSLECTVEGTSNPNLYWYRQAAGRGLQLLFYSVGIGQISSEVPQNLSASRPQDRQFILSSKKLLLSDSGFYLCAWSVGDRVTGELFFGEGSRLTVL.

The chain joins TRBV29-1 to TRBJ2-3; possible D gene TRBD2, 5 bases. Trimming removed 7 bases at V and 5 bases at J, with 22 bases between. CDR1 and CDR2 from the germline V gene are SQVTM and ANQGSEA. The CDR3 spans 15 residues. The chain's CDR3 is CSATVPGPREDTQYF. CDR3 in DNA: TGCAGCGCGACTGTACCTGGACCTCGGGAAGATACGCAGTATTTT.

The chain links TRBV5-1 to TRBJ2-1; D remains unclear. V dropped 4 bases and J dropped 7 bases, with 9 bases sitting between them. The CDR3 has 12 amino acids. Germline-derived CDR1 and CDR2 are SGHRS and YFSETQ. The CDR3 protein is CASSLNRNEQFF. CDR3 nucleotides: TGCGCCAGCAGCCTCAATAGAAATGAGCAGTTCTTC.

V and J are TRBV5-1 and TRBJ1-2; maybe TRBD1 (6 bases). This CDR3 is built from 16 residues. V was clipped by 1 base and J by 0 bases, with 13 bases between them. Per the germline V gene, CDR1 is SGHRS and CDR2 is YFSETQ. CDR3 bases: TGCGCCAGCAGCTTGATGTACAGGACAGCTAACTATGGCTACACCTTC. It is translated as CASSLMYRTANYGYTF. Drawing the rest from reference TRBV5-1 and TRBJ1-2, the complete variable domain is KAGVTQTPRYLIKTRGQQVTLSCSPISGHRSVSWYQQTPGQGLQFLFEYFSETQRNKGNFPGRFSGRQFSNSRSEMNVSTLELGDSALYLCASSLMYRTANYGYTFGSGTRLTVV.

The chain carries TRBV7-8 and TRBJ1-5; D uncertain. V dropped 6 bases and J dropped 4 bases, with 22 bases sitting between them. Germline-derived CDR1 and CDR2 are SGHVS and FQNEAQ. This CDR3 is 17 amino acids long. The CDR3, as DNA: TGTGCCAGCAGTTTATTTGACCGCCAAAGGCGGAATCAGCCCCAGCATTTT. The encoded protein is CASSLFDRQRRNQPQHF.

V is TRBV5-1 and J is TRBJ1-4; 7 bases map to TRBD1. Per the germline V gene, CDR1 is SGHRS and CDR2 is YFSETQ. CDR3 length: 15 residues. V lost 4 bases and J lost 4; bases outside the gene matches: 7. CDR3 DNA: TGCGCCAGCAGCACTCAGGGGGGTGGTAATGAAAAACTGTTTTTT. This gives the protein CASSTQGGGNEKLFF.

The chain's CDR3 is CASSLMRWTEAFF. The CDR3, as DNA: TGTGCCAGCAGCTTAATGAGGTGGACTGAAGCTTTCTTT. V and J are TRBV11-3 and TRBJ1-1; D uncertain. Trimming stripped 2 bases from V and 5 bases from J, with 9 bases between. Germline V gives CDR1 SGHNT, CDR2 YENEEA. The CDR3 consists of 13 residues.

This rearrangement joins TRBV7-2 to TRBJ2-1; D might be TRBD1 (5 bases). Trimming removed 4 bases at V and 4 bases at J, with 8 bases between. This CDR3 is built from 13 residues. CDR1 SGHTA and CDR2 FQGNSA come from the germline V gene. The CDR3 spells CASSYDSYNEQFF. The CDR3 DNA follows: TGTGCCAGCAGCTACGACAGTTACAATGAGCAGTTCTTC.

V usage is TRBV4-1 and J usage is TRBJ2-1; 15 bases align to TRBD2. V was pared by 11 bases and J by 10 bases, with 6 bases of the junction left unmatched. The CDR3 totals 13 residues. The germline CDR1 and CDR2 sequences are MGHRA and YSYEKL. The CDR3 DNA sequence: TGCGCCGGTGGGACTAGCGGGGGGAAGGAGCAGTTCTTC. Translated: CAGGTSGGKEQFF.

This clone was recorded a few times. This chain joins TRBV7-8 and TRBJ1-6; TRBD1 might be the D (6 bases). Looked up from germline, CDR1 is SGHVS and CDR2 is FQNEAQ. This CDR3 region has 16 residues. V was pared by 0 bases and J by 3 bases, with 9 bases between. The CDR3 DNA is TGTGCCAGCAGCTTAGCCAGGGGTAACTATAATTCACCCCTCCACTTT. Amino acid sequence: CASSLARGNYNSPLHF.

This clone has only one observation. The CDR3 bases are TGTGCCAGCAGTGTAGGACAGGCCACTGAAGCTTTCTTT. This translates into CASSVGQATEAFF. This chain joins TRBV2 and TRBJ1-1, with 7 bases fitting TRBD1. The germline gives CDR1 SNHLY, CDR2 FYNNEI. The trim removed 4 bases at V and 4 bases at J, leaving 3 bases unmatched. The CDR3 spans 13 residues.

The chain is built from TRBV30 and TRBJ1-1, with D possibly being TRBD1 (5 bases). This CDR3 contains 12 residues. The ends were cut back, 6 bases at V and 5 bases at J, with 13 bases in the middle. Germline CDR1 is GTSNPN and CDR2 is SVGIG (reference sequence). For the CDR3, the DNA is TGTGCCTGCAAGCAGGGAAGGACTGAAGCTTTCTTT. Its protein is CACKQGRTEAFF. Using reference TRBV30 and TRBJ1-1 for the parts outside the CDR3, the full variable domain is SQTIHQWPATLVQPVGSPLSLECTVEGTSNPNLYWYRQAAGRGLQLLFYSVGIGQISSEVPQNLSASRPQDRQFILSSKKLLLSDSGFYLCACKQGRTEAFFGQGTRLTVV.

This clone came up once. The J gene is TRBJ2-7, the V gene TRBV5-1, with 9 bases fitting TRBD2. Germline-derived CDR1 and CDR2 are SGHRS and YFSETQ. The CDR3 loop spans 15 amino acids. After removal of 5 bases from V and 0 bases from J, the junction contained 6 bases not matched to a gene. As DNA, the CDR3 is TGCGCCAGCAGGGCAGGACTAGCGAGCTCCTACGAGCAGTACTTC. Residues: CASRAGLASSYEQYF.

The genes are TRBV2 and TRBJ1-3; TRBD1 matches at 7 bases. The J segment lost 4 bases and the V segment lost 6 bases, leaving 6 bases of the junction unmatched. Germline-derived CDR1 and CDR2 are SNHLY and FYNNEI. The CDR3 contains 14 residues. The CDR3: CASSPTGIGNTIYF. The CDR3 coding sequence is TGTGCCAGCAGCCCGACAGGGATCGGAAACACCATATATTTT.

Written as DNA, the CDR3 is TGTGCCAGCAGTTACCGGAGCGGGGGGCCCTCCTACGAGCAGTACTTC. Its translation is CASSYRSGGPSYEQYF. The chain is built from TRBV6-2 or TRBV6-3 and TRBJ2-7; 9 nucleotides match TRBD2. This CDR3 region has 16 residues. The V segment lost 2 bases and the J segment 0 bases; nucleotides outside the gene matches: 5. The germline CDR1 and CDR2 sequences are MNHEY and SVGEGT.

V gene TRBV12-3 or TRBV12-4 combines with J gene TRBJ1-1; 7 bases line up with TRBD1. This CDR3 is 13 amino acids long. The J segment lost 6 bases and the V segment lost 6 bases, leaving 7 bases of the junction unmatched. The CDR3 nucleotides read TGTGCCAGCAGCCCTACAGGGGTGGCTGAAGCTTTCTTT. It codes for CASSPTGVAEAFF.

This chain joins TRBV4-3 and TRBJ2-5; 8 positions match TRBD1. The CDR3 sequence is 16 residues long. Germline V gives CDR1 LGHNA, CDR2 YSLEER. V trimming: 0 bases; J trimming: 2 bases; junction bases outside the gene matches: 5. DNA of the CDR3: TGCGCCAGCAGCCAAGATTGGGACAGGCTTCAAGAGACCCAGTACTTC. This codes for CASSQDWDRLQETQYF.

This clone was seen a few times. The V and J genes are TRBV7-2 and TRBJ2-7, with 9 bases fitting TRBD1. Germline V lookup: CDR1 SGHTA, CDR2 FQGNSA. CDR3 length: 15 amino acids. J gave up 4 bases and V 6 bases, and 10 bases lay outside the gene matches. The CDR3 nucleotides are TGTGCCAGCAGTTCAGCAGGGGACAGGGTTTACGAGCAGTACTTC. It encodes CASSSAGDRVYEQYF.

The chain joins TRBV6-1 to TRBJ1-1; D not certain. The CDR3 is made up of 13 amino acids. Looked up from germline, CDR1 is MNHNS and CDR2 is SASEGT. V was trimmed by 6 bases and J by 4 bases, leaving 12 bases between them. CDR3 in DNA: TGTGCCAGCAGGTGGGAAAGCGGCACTGAAGCTTTCTTT. Its translation is CASRWESGTEAFF.

V and J are TRBV5-5 and TRBJ1-5; D ambiguous. This CDR3 has 15 amino acids. Trimming stripped 0 bases from V and 2 bases from J, with 9 bases between. Germline V lookup: CDR1 SGHKS, CDR2 YYEKEE (reference sequence). The CDR3 loop reads CASSLATVRNQPQHF. In nucleotides, the CDR3 is TGTGCCAGCAGCTTGGCCACAGTCCGCAATCAGCCCCAGCATTTT.

This clone was seen a handful of times. This chain uses TRBV29-1 with TRBJ1-3, with 7 positions matching TRBD1. V was pared by 6 bases and J by 0 bases, with 8 bases of the junction left unmatched. This CDR3 region has 15 residues. From germline, CDR1 is SQVTM and CDR2 ANQGSEA. CDR3 sequence reads: CSVSKGAYSGNTIYF. Here the CDR3 DNA reads TGCAGCGTGAGCAAGGGGGCTTACTCTGGAAACACCATATATTTT.

The J gene is TRBJ2-5, the V gene TRBV29-1; D uncertain. The CDR3 is made up of 11 amino acids. The germline CDR1 and CDR2 sequences are SQVTM and ANQGSEA. V was clipped by 4 bases and J by 2 bases, with 5 bases between them. This chain's CDR3 is CSVGAQETQYF. As DNA, the CDR3 is TGCAGCGTTGGGGCACAAGAGACCCAGTACTTC.

V and J are TRBV2 and TRBJ1-5, with 10 bases aligning to TRBD1. V gave up 4 bases and J gave up 2 bases; unmatched junction bases: 2. Germline V CDR1 and CDR2: SNHLY, FYNNEI. The CDR3 length is 15 residues. The CDR3 bases are TGTGCCAGCAGTGTAGGACAGGGGGGCAATCAGCCCCAGCATTTT. Encoded protein: CASSVGQGGNQPQHF.

This clone was seen only once. This rearrangement joins TRBV7-3 to TRBJ2-1, with D unclear. Germline V gene lookup returns CDR1 SGHTA and CDR2 FQGTGA. The CDR3 sequence is 13 residues long. Trimming removed 2 bases at V and 5 bases at J, with 7 bases between. CDR3 sequence: CASSLFTNNEQFF. The CDR3 DNA reads TGTGCCAGCAGCTTATTCACAAACAATGAGCAGTTCTTC.

The V and J genes are TRBV6-5 and TRBJ1-1; no reliable D call. V gave up 2 bases and J gave up 4 bases, with 11 bases separating them. Germline CDR1 is MNHEY and CDR2 is SVGAGI. The CDR3 loop spans 14 amino acids. In nucleotides, the CDR3 is TGTGCCAGCAGTTACGGTGCCGGGTCCACTGAAGCTTTCTTT. Its protein is CASSYGAGSTEAFF.

The V call is TRBV19, the J call TRBJ1-5; D may be TRBD1 (6 bases). V lost 3 bases and J lost 1, with 10 bases in between. Germline CDR1 LNHDA, CDR2 SQIVND (reference sequence). The CDR3 spans 15 residues. CDR3 amino acids: CASSIAGVSNQPQHF. CDR3 nucleotide sequence: TGTGCCAGTAGTATCGCAGGGGTGAGCAATCAGCCCCAGCATTTT.

The CDR3 nucleotides read TGCGCCAGCAACGAAGCGGGGGGCCCAGATACGCAGTATTTT. It encodes CASNEAGGPDTQYF. This chain joins TRBV5-1 and TRBJ2-3; 9 bases match TRBD2. V shed 6 bases and J 4 bases; nucleotides not matched to a gene: 6. Germline V gene sequence: CDR1 SGHRS, CDR2 YFSETQ. This CDR3 spans 14 amino acids.

This sequence joins TRBV29-1 and TRBJ1-1; 10 nucleotides match TRBD1. The CDR3 loop spans 15 amino acids. The J segment lost 2 bases and the V segment lost 3 bases, leaving 6 bases of the junction unmatched. Germline CDR1 reads SQVTM; CDR2 reads ANQGSEA. The DNA of the CDR3 is TGCAGCGTTGACGGACAGGGGGTCCCCAACACTGAAGCTTTCTTT. This encodes CSVDGQGVPNTEAFF.

V and J are TRBV10-1 and TRBJ2-4; 7 nucleotides match TRBD1. V trimming: 6 bases; J trimming: 9 bases; junction bases outside the gene matches: 14. This CDR3 is built from 15 residues. The V gene's germline CDR1 is WNHNN and CDR2 SYGVQD (reference sequence). CDR3 in amino acids: CASSHSGSGGAIQYF. In DNA, the CDR3 is TGCGCCAGCAGCCACTCCGGATCAGGGGGAGCCATTCAGTACTTC.